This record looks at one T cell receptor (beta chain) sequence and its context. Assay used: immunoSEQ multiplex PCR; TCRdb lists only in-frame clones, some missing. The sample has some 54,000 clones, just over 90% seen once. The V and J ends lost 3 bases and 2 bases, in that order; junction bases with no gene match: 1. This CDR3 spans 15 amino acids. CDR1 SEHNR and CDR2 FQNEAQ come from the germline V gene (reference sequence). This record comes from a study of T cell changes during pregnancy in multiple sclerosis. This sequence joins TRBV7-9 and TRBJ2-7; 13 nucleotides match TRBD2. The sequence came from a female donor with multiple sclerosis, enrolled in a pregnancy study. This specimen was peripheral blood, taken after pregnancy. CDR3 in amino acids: CASSFTSGRAYEQYF. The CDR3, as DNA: TGTGCCAGCAGCTTTACTAGCGGGAGGGCCTACGAGCAGTACTTC.